The text below deals with one T cell receptor beta chain. The antigen remains undetermined. Other DNA variants within this sample encode the same CDR3. CDR1 and CDR2 (germline): SEHNR, FQNEAQ (reference sequence). CDR3 length: 13 amino acids. V lost 5 bases and J lost 5; bases outside the gene matches: 5. The sample originates from a study of cytomegalovirus exposure and HLA in healthy donors. Study results and caveats: Later on, an analysis tied 15,000 to 20,000 TCR beta sequences to HLA alleles at 0.05 false discovery rate. In a later analysis, a missense DCLRE1C variant was linked to TCR beta V- and J-gene trimming. Within an earlier analysis, most TCR beta V segments proved productive either about 90% or about 30% of the time.

Primers included in the PCR were 60 Vbeta and 13 Jbeta primers. Profiling relied on immunoSEQ multiplex PCR, and the TCRdb table lists in-frame clones only, not all of them. The sample includes approximately 280,000 clones, roughly 85% seen only once; the top ten take roughly 4%. The chain carries TRBV7-9 and TRBJ1-1; 7 positions agree with TRBD1. Material for sequencing was PBMCs. This clonotype was obtained from a middle-aged man in good health and CMV-seropositive. The CDR3 coding sequence is TGTGCCAGCAGCCCCAGGGGGGAAACTGAAGCTTTCTTT. Protein product: CASSPRGETEAFF.